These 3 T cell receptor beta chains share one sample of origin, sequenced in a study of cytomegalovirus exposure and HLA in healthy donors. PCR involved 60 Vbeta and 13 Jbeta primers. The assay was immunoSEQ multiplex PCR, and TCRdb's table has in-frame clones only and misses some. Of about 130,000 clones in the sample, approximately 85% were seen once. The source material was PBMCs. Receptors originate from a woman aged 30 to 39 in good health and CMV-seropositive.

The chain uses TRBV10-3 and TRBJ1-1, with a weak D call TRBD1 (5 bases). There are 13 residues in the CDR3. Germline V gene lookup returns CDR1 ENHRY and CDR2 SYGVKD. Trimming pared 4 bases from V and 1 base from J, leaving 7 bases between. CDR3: CAISGGENTEAFF. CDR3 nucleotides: TGTGCCATCAGTGGGGGGGAGAACACTGAAGCTTTCTTT.

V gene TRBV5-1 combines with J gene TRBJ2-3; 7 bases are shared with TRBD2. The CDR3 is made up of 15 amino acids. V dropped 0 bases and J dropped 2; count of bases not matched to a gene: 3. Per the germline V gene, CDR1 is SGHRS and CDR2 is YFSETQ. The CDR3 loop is CASSLAGGATDTQYF. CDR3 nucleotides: TGCGCCAGCAGCTTGGCGGGGGGAGCCACAGATACGCAGTATTTT.

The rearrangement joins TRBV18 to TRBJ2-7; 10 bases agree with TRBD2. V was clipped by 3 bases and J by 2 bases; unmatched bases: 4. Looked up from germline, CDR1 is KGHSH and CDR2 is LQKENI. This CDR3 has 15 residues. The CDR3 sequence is CASSPLAGVAYEQYF. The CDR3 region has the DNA TGTGCCAGCTCACCCCTAGCGGGAGTCGCCTACGAGCAGTACTTC.